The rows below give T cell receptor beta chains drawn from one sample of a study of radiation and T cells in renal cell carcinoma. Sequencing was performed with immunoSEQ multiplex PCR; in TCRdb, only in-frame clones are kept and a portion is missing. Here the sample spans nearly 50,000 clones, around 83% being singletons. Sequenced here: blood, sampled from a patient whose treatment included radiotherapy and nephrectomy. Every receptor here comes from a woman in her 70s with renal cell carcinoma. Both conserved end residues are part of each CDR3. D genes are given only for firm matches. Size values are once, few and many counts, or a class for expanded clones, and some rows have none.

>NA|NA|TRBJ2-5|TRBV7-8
CASGHRPEETQYF
TGTGCCAGCGGACACAGACCTGAAGAGACCCAGTACTTC
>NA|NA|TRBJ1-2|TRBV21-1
CASSKMRQSNYGYTF
TGTGCCAGCAGCAAAATGAGACAGTCTAACTATGGCTACACCTTC
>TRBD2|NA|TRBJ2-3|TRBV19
CASTEVRGGDTQYF
TGTGCCAGTACTGAGGTGCGGGGGGGAGATACGCAGTATTTT
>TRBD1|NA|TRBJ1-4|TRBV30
CAWSAGTGYEKLFF
TGTGCCTGGAGTGCCGGGACAGGGTATGAAAAACTGTTTTTT
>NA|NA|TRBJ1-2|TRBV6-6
CASSRRDMPYGYTF
TGTGCCAGCAGTCGCCGGGACATGCCCTATGGCTACACCTTC
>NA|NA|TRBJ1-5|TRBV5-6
CASSFSGSASNQPQHF
TGTGCCAGCAGCTTCTCGGGGTCGGCTAGCAATCAGCCCCAGCATTTT
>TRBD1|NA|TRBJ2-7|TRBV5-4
CASSLAGGNSYEQYF
TGTGCCAGCAGCTTGGCAGGGGGAAACTCCTACGAGCAGTACTTC
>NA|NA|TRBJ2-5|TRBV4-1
CASSQGLGVKTQYF
TGCGCCAGCAGCCAAGGTTTGGGCGTAAAGACCCAGTACTTC
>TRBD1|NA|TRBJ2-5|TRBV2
CASSLPGTGGYETQYF
TGTGCCAGCAGCCTGCCCGGGACAGGAGGGTACGAGACCCAGTACTTC
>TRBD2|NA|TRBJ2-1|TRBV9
CASSPRRTSDEQFF
TGTGCCAGCAGCCCTCGTCGGACTAGCGATGAGCAGTTCTTC
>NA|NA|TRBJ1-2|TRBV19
CASTISGDGYTF
TGTGCCAGTACCATCTCGGGGGATGGCTACACCTTC
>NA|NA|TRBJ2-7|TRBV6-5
CASRIERGAYEQYF
TGTGCCAGCAGGATAGAGCGCGGGGCCTACGAGCAGTACTTC
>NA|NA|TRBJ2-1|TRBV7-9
CASSLVQGALVDEQFF
TGTGCCAGCAGCTTAGTACAGGGCGCCCTCGTCGATGAGCAGTTCTTC
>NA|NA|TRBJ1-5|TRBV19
CATAGGRGSNQPQHF
TGTGCCACCGCCGGGGGTAGGGGTAGCAATCAGCCCCAGCATTTT
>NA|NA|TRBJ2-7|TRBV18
CASSPPGDIYEQYF
TGTGCCAGCTCACCACCGGGGGATATCTACGAGCAGTACTTC
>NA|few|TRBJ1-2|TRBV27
CASSLFGGLDGYGYTF
TGTGCCAGCAGTTTATTCGGGGGGCTTGATGGCTATGGCTACACCTTC
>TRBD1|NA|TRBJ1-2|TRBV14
CASSQIGQEGHGYTF
TGTGCCAGCAGCCAGATCGGACAGGAAGGTCATGGCTACACCTTC
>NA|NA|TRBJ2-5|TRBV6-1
CASSELLPETQYF
TGTGCCAGCAGTGAACTCCTACCAGAGACCCAGTACTTC
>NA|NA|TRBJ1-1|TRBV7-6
CASSSQPGRNTEAFF
TGTGCCAGCAGCTCACAGCCCGGCCGGAACACTGAAGCTTTCTTT
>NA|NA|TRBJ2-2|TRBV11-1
CASSLRLGTPNGELFF
TGTGCCAGCAGCTTACGGCTTGGGACACCAAACGGGGAGCTGTTTTTT
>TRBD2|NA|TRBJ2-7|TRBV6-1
CASSTLAGGPYEQYF
TGTGCCAGCAGTACTCTAGCGGGAGGGCCCTACGAGCAGTACTTC
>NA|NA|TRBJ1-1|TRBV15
CATSIQKNTEAFF
TGTGCCACCAGCATTCAGAAAAACACTGAAGCTTTCTTT
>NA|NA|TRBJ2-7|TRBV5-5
CASSLVSDSEQYF
TGTGCCAGCAGCTTGGTTTCGGACAGCGAGCAGTACTTC
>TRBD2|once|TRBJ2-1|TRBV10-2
CASSETQLAGGPNEQFF
TGCGCCAGCTCCGAAACTCAACTAGCGGGGGGGCCCAATGAGCAGTTCTTC
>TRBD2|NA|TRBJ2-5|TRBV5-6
CASSLLAGGPERETQYF
TGTGCCAGCAGCTTACTAGCGGGAGGGCCCGAGAGAGAGACCCAGTACTTC
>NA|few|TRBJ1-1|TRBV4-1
CASSPDSVGTNTEAFF
TGCGCCAGCAGCCCCGATAGTGTTGGAACGAACACTGAAGCTTTCTTT
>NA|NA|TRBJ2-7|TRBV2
CASRAGDLISYEQYF
TGTGCCAGCAGAGCCGGGGACTTAATCTCCTACGAGCAGTACTTC
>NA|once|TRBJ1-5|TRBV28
CASSRTAGNQPQHF
TGTGCCAGCAGTCGGACAGCGGGGAATCAGCCCCAGCATTTT
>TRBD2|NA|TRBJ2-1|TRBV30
CAWNPRELNEQFF
TGTGCCTGGAATCCGCGGGAGCTGAATGAGCAGTTCTTC
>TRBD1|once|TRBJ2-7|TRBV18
CASSPRSGGRYEQYF
TGTGCCAGCTCACCAAGGTCAGGGGGACGGTACGAGCAGTACTTC
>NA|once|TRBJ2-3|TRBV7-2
CASSLEGVSTDTQYF
TGTGCCAGCAGCTTAGAAGGCGTCTCCACAGATACGCAGTATTTT
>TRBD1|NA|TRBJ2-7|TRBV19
CASSQDRVHEQYF
TGTGCCAGTAGCCAGGACAGGGTCCACGAGCAGTACTTC
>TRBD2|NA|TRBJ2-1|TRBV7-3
CASSLRAAGEGNNEQFF
TGTGCCAGCAGCTTAAGGGCAGCGGGAGAGGGAAACAATGAGCAGTTCTTC
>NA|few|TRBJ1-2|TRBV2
CASSVSGGGYGYTF
TGTGCCAGCAGTGTGAGTGGGGGCGGCTATGGCTACACCTTC
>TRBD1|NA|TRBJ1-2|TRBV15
CATSGTAGYGYTF
TGTGCCACCAGCGGGACAGCAGGTTATGGCTACACCTTC
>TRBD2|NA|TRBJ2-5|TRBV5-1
CASSTKRGAWETQYF
TGCGCCAGCAGCACCAAGCGGGGGGCGTGGGAGACCCAGTACTTC